The clone carrying this TCR beta chain showed up many times. Antigen: not known. Before being chosen for sequencing, patients had shown CD8+CD57+ cell expansion by flow cytometry. Patients had undergone no therapy by the time their blood was sampled. Genomic DNA provided the template from which TCR beta VDJ and CDR3 profiles were obtained. TCRdb fed the reads into MiXCR, producing one record per CDR3 protein. This table holds fewer than 250,000 distinct CDR3 sequences, under 55% found once. This sample is part of a study of CD8+CD57+ T cells in acquired aplastic anemia. Overall study context: DNA from sorted CD4+ and CD8+ cells averaged approximately 3.5 ug. Regarding the study as a whole: A set of twenty-nine CD8+ CDR3 sequences was shared between patients and controls, and these sequences appeared highly expressed in patients. Levels of CD8+ Simpson's diversity were not significantly distinct in patients versus controls.

The CDR3 has 12 amino acids. Germline CDR1 MGHDK, CDR2 SYGVNS. V was trimmed by 7 bases and J by 4 bases, leaving 7 bases between them. The chain joins TRBV25-1 to TRBJ1-4; D not certain. Sequences were obtained from sorted CD4+, CD8+, or CD8+CD57+ T cells (not recorded which) from PBMCs. This TCR was sampled from a human donor with aplastic anemia. The CDR3 DNA is TGTGCCAGCACGACACTTAATGAAAAACTGTTTTTT. Its translation is CASTTLNEKLFF.